This is a list of T cell receptor beta chains from one sample in a study of immune evolution from preneoplasia to lung adenocarcinoma. Produced via immunoSEQ multiplex PCR; TCRdb's table is partial and in-frame only. The sample shows roughly 5,000 clones, about 88% of them seen only once. The sample comprised FFPE atypical adenomatous hyperplasia tissue from the lung. The receptors here all came from a person aged 70 to 79 with lung adenocarcinoma. The CDR3 runs from the conserved cysteine through the conserved F or W. A D gene is named only where the DNA matches it firmly. Clone size, where shown, is once, few, many, or a class for clones that have expanded.

V	J	size	D	CDR3	DNA
TRBV18	TRBJ2-3	once	.	CASSPLSDTQYF	TGTGCCAGCTCACCACTATCAGATACGCAGTATTTT
TRBV7-2	TRBJ2-3	once	.	CASSRRAGGDTQYF	TGTGCCAGCAGCCGAAGAGCAGGGGGGGATACGCAGTATTTT
TRBV7-3	TRBJ2-2	.	.	CASSAPGGIGTGELFF	TGTGCCAGCAGCGCCCCAGGGGGGATAGGCACCGGGGAGCTGTTTTTT
TRBV6-1	TRBJ1-1	.	.	CASRGTDEAFF	TGTGCCAGCAGGGGGACGGACGAAGCTTTCTTT
TRBV15	TRBJ2-3	.	.	CATSRDGADTDTQYF	TGTGCCACCAGCAGAGATGGGGCGGACACAGATACGCAGTATTTT
TRBV14	TRBJ1-1	.	.	CASRHGRNTEAFF	TGTGCCAGCAGACACGGACGGAACACTGAAGCTTTCTTT
TRBV28	TRBJ1-5	.	TRBD1	CASSTPDRAVTQHF	TGTGCCAGCAGTACCCCGGACAGGGCCGTGACCCAGCATTTT
TRBV5-4	TRBJ2-5	.	.	CASSSDGLETQYF	TGTGCCAGCAGCTCGGACGGACTGGAGACCCAGTACTTC
TRBV12-5	TRBJ2-2	.	TRBD2	CASGFQGIAGGAGTGELFF	TGTGCTAGTGGTTTCCAGGGCATAGCGGGGGGGGCCGGGACCGGGGAGCTGTTTTTT
TRBV29-1	TRBJ2-2	.	.	CSATGIGTGELFF	TGCAGCGCTACAGGGATTGGGACCGGGGAGCTGTTTTTT
TRBV15	TRBJ2-7	.	.	CATSRDLRARSYEQYF	TGTGCCACCAGCAGAGATCTGAGGGCGCGCTCCTACGAGCAGTACTTC
TRBV2	TRBJ2-7	once	TRBD1	CASSDPPGQVRDEQYF	TGTGCCAGCAGTGACCCTCCGGGACAGGTTAGGGACGAGCAGTACTTC
TRBV29-1	TRBJ2-5	.	.	CSVGWRETQYF	TGCAGCGTGGGGTGGCGGGAGACCCAGTACTTC
TRBV6-1	TRBJ1-2	.	.	CASTNSIGSGYTF	TGTGCCAGCACAAACAGCATCGGGTCTGGCTACACCTTC
TRBV4-2	TRBJ1-2	.	.	CASSPPQGNYGYTF	TGTGCCAGCAGCCCCCCTCAGGGAAACTATGGCTACACCTTC
TRBV29-1	TRBJ2-5	.	.	CSVRTRGEETQYF	TGCAGCGTTCGGACAAGGGGAGAAGAGACCCAGTACTTC
TRBV29-1	TRBJ1-5	.	.	CSVSYSGDSNQPQHF	TGCAGCGTTTCTTATTCAGGGGATAGCAATCAGCCCCAGCATTTT
TRBV28	TRBJ1-5	.	.	CASRYAGSPQHF	TGTGCCAGCAGATATGCAGGGTCGCCCCAGCATTTT
TRBV16	TRBJ1-2	.	TRBD1	CASSQISTGGVYGYTF	TGTGCCAGCAGCCAAATTTCGACAGGGGGCGTCTATGGCTACACCTTC
TRBV18	TRBJ1-5	.	.	CASSPGEGQPQHF	TGTGCCAGCTCACCAGGGGAGGGACAGCCCCAGCATTTT
TRBV30	TRBJ1-3	.	.	CAWDGRGAGNTIYF	TGTGCCTGGGACGGCCGGGGGGCTGGAAACACCATATATTTT
TRBV6-1	TRBJ2-1	.	.	CASSEVLVEQFF	TGTGCCAGCAGTGAGGTTCTGGTTGAGCAGTTCTTC
TRBV29-1	TRBJ1-2	few	TRBD1	CSVVTGGGGGYTF	TGCAGCGTGGTAACAGGGGGCGGAGGTGGCTACACCTTC
TRBV10-2	TRBJ1-3	.	TRBD1	CASSENGRGLGNTIYF	TGCGCCAGCAGTGAGAACGGCAGGGGGCTGGGAAACACCATATATTTT
TRBV4-2	TRBJ2-3	.	TRBD2	CTSSHPNLAGGTDTQYF	TGTACCAGCAGCCACCCAAACCTAGCGGGGGGCACAGATACGCAGTATTTT
TRBV5-8	TRBJ2-1	once	TRBD2	CASSLEVAGGYNEQFF	TGTGCCAGCAGCTTGGAGGTAGCGGGAGGGTACAATGAGCAGTTCTTC
TRBV7-9	TRBJ1-1	.	TRBD1	CASNRGTGFYDTNTEAFF	TGTGCCAGCAACAGGGGAACGGGCTTTTACGATACTAACACTGAAGCTTTCTTT
TRBV11-2	TRBJ2-3	.	.	CASSLTQLDTQYF	TGTGCCAGCAGCTTAACCCAACTCGATACGCAGTATTTT
TRBV19	TRBJ2-1	.	.	CASSMGRASSYNEQFF	TGTGCCAGTAGTATGGGGCGGGCGAGCTCCTACAATGAGCAGTTCTTC
TRBV9	TRBJ1-2	.	.	CASSAYNINYGYTF	TGTGCCAGCAGCGCCTACAACATTAACTATGGCTACACCTTC
TRBV19	TRBJ2-7	.	.	CASSIGTGTSVPEQYF	TGTGCCAGTAGTATCGGGACAGGGACTAGCGTCCCCGAGCAGTACTTC
TRBV15	TRBJ2-5	.	.	CATSQFGGETQYF	TGTGCCACCAGCCAGTTTGGAGGCGAGACCCAGTACTTC
TRBV5-4	TRBJ2-2	once	.	CASSSGGPGELFF	TGTGCCAGCAGCTCAGGAGGGCCCGGGGAGCTGTTTTTT
TRBV5-1	TRBJ2-5	.	.	CASSSHQETQYF	TGCGCCAGCAGTTCACACCAAGAGACCCAGTACTTC
TRBV27	TRBJ2-1	.	TRBD1	CASSRPPGQGYNEQFF	TGTGCCAGCAGTCGTCCCCCGGGACAGGGCTACAATGAGCAGTTCTTC
TRBV29-1	TRBJ2-1	few	TRBD2	CSVAPGLAGVGEQFF	TGCAGCGTGGCACCGGGACTAGCGGGAGTTGGTGAGCAGTTCTTC
TRBV1	TRBJ2-5	.	.	CTSSPKGQGPETQYF	TGCACCAGCAGCCCGAAGGGGCAGGGGCCCGAGACCCAGTACTTC
TRBV18	TRBJ2-1	.	TRBD2	CASSSPTSSGTVNEQFF	TGTGCCAGCTCATCCCCCACGTCTAGCGGAACGGTTAATGAGCAGTTCTTC
TRBV6-5	TRBJ1-1	once	TRBD1	CASRRQGVNTEAFF	TGTGCCAGCCGGAGACAGGGTGTGAACACTGAAGCTTTCTTT
TRBV19	TRBJ2-2	.	.	CASSGGAATNTGELFF	TGTGCCAGTAGTGGCGGGGCAGCAACGAACACCGGGGAGCTGTTTTTT
TRBV7-3	TRBJ2-1	once	TRBD2	CASSLYPGLAGNEQFF	TGTGCCAGCAGCTTATATCCCGGACTAGCGGGAAATGAGCAGTTCTTC
TRBV6-6	TRBJ2-7	.	.	CASSYSQHMTYEQYF	TGTGCCAGCAGTTACAGCCAGCACATGACCTACGAGCAGTACTTC
TRBV5-4	TRBJ2-7	.	.	CASSDPGDYEQYF	TGTGCCAGCAGCGACCCGGGAGATTACGAGCAGTACTTC
TRBV29-1	TRBJ1-1	.	.	CSVKDLPGEAFF	TGCAGCGTGAAGGACCTCCCCGGCGAAGCTTTCTTT
TRBV7-9	TRBJ1-2	.	.	CASSAQGYGYTF	TGTGCCAGCAGCGCCCAGGGTTATGGCTACACCTTC
TRBV7-2	TRBJ2-7	.	.	CASKGGSYEQYF	TGTGCCAGCAAAGGGGGTTCCTACGAGCAGTACTTC
TRBV7-3	TRBJ1-1	.	.	CASSLTLGGPAFF	TGTGCCAGCAGCTTAACCCTCGGGGGGCCAGCTTTCTTT
TRBV5-4	TRBJ1-2	.	.	CASSSRQQREYGYTF	TGTGCCAGCAGCTCTAGACAGCAAAGAGAGTATGGCTACACCTTC
TRBV28	TRBJ1-2	.	.	CASSTGLSRYGYTF	TGTGCCAGTAGCACAGGGTTATCGCGCTATGGCTACACCTTC
TRBV7-6	TRBJ2-7	.	.	CASSLAEGAPYEQYF	TGTGCCAGCAGCTTAGCGGAGGGGGCCCCCTACGAGCAGTACTTC
TRBV2	TRBJ1-2	.	.	CASSLLKKNSGYTF	TGTGCCAGCTCCCTTTTAAAGAAAAACAGCGGCTACACCTTC
TRBV4-1	TRBJ2-2	.	TRBD2	CASSLHPGLAGGPTGELFF	TGCGCCAGCAGCCTCCACCCGGGACTAGCGGGAGGGCCCACCGGGGAGCTGTTTTTT
TRBV7-8	TRBJ1-3	.	.	CASSLVAFSGNTIYF	TGTGCCAGCAGCTTAGTGGCGTTCTCTGGAAACACCATATATTTT
TRBV4-2	TRBJ1-4	.	.	CASSHKATETGMNEKLFF	TGTGCCAGCAGCCATAAGGCGACGGAAACAGGGATGAATGAAAAACTGTTTTTT
TRBV6-5	TRBJ2-2	.	.	CASTPLVGAGELFF	TGTGCCAGCACCCCCTTGGTCGGCGCTGGGGAGCTGTTTTTT